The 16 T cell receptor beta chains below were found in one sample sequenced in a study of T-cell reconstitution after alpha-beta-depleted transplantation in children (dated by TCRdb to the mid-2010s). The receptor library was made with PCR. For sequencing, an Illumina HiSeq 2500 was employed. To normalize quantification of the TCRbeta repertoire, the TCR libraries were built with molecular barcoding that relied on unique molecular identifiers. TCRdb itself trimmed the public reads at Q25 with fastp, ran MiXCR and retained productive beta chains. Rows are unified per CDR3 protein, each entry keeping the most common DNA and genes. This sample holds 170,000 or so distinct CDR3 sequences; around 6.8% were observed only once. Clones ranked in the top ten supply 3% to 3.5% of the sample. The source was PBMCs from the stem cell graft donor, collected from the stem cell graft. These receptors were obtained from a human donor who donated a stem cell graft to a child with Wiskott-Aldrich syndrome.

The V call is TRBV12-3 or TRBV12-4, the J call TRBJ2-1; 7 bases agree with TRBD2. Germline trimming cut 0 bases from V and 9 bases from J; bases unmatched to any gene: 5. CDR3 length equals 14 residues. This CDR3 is CASSLASGVGEQFF. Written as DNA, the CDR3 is TGTGCCAGCAGTTTAGCGAGCGGGGTCGGTGAGCAGTTCTTC.

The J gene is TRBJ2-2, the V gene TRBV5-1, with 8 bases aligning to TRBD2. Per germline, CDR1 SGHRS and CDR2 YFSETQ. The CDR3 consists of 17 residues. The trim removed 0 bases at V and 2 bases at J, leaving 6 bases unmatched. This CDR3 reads CASSLDGGVGNTGELFF. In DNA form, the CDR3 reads TGCGCCAGCAGCTTGGACGGGGGGGTCGGAAACACCGGGGAGCTGTTTTTT.

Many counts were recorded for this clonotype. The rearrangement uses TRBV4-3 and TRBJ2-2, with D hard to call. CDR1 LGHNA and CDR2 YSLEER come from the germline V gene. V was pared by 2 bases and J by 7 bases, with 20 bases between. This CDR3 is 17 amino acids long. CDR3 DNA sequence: TGCGCCAGCAGCCAATCAAGTCTCTCAAACGATATCGGGGAGCTGTTTTTT. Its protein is CASSQSSLSNDIGELFF.

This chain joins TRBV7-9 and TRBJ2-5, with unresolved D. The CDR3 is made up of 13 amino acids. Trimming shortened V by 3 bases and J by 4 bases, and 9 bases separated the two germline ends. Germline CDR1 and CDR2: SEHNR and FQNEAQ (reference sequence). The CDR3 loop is CASSFNLGETQYF. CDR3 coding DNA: TGTGCCAGCAGCTTTAATCTTGGAGAGACCCAGTACTTC.

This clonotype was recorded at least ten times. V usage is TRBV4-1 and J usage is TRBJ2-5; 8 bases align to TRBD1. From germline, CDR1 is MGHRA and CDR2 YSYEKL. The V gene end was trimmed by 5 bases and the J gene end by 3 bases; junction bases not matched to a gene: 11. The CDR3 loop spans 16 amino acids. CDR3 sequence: CASSDTTGGLKETQYF. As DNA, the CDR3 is TGCGCCAGCAGCGACACCACAGGGGGGCTTAAAGAGACCCAGTACTTC.

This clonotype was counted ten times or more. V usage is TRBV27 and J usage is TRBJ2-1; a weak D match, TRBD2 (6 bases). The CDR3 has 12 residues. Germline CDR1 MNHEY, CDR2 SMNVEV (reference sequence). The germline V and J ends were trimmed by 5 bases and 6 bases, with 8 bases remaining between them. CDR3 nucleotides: TGTGCCAGCAGTCGGGACTTCAATGAGCAGTTCTTC. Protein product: CASSRDFNEQFF.

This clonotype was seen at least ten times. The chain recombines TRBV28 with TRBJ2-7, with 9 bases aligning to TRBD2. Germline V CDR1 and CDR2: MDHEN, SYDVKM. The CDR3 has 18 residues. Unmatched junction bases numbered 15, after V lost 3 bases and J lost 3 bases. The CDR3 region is CASSLIRLRGTSFYEQYF. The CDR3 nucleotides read TGTGCCAGCAGTTTGATCCGCCTTCGCGGGACTAGCTTCTACGAGCAGTACTTC.

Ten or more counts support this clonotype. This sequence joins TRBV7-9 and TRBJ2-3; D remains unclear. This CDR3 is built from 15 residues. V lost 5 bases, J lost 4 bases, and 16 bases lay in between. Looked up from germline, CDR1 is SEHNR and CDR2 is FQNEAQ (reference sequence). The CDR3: CASSPVGYLADTQYF. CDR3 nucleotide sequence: TGTGCCAGCAGCCCGGTGGGGTATCTTGCAGATACGCAGTATTTT. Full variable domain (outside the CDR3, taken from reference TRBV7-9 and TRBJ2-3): DTGVSQNPRHKITKRGQNVTFRCDPISEHNRLYWYRQTLGQGPEFLTYFQNEAQLEKSRLLSDRFSAERPKGSFSTLEIQRTEQGDSAMYLCASSPVGYLADTQYFGPGTRLTVL.

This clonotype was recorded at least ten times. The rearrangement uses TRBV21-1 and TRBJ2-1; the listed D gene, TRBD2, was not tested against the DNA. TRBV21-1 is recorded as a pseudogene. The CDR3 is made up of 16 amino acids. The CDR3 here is CASTQPSGRAYNEQFF. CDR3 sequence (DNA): TGTGCCAGCACTCAGCCTAGCGGGAGGGCCTACAATGAGCAGTTCTTC.

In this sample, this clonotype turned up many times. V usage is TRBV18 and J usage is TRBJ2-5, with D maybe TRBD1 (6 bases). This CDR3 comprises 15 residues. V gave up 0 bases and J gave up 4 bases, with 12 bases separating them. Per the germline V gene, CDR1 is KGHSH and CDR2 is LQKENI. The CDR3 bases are TGTGCCAGCTCACCACCAAATCTCAGGGGAGAGACCCAGTACTTC. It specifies CASSPPNLRGETQYF.

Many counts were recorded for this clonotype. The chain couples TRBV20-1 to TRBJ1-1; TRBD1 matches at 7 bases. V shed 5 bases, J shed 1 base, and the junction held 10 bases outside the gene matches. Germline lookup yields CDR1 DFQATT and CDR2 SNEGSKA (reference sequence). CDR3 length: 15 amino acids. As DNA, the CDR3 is TGCAGTGCTGGTCTAACAGGGGCCGCGAACACTGAAGCTTTCTTT. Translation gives CSAGLTGAANTEAFF.

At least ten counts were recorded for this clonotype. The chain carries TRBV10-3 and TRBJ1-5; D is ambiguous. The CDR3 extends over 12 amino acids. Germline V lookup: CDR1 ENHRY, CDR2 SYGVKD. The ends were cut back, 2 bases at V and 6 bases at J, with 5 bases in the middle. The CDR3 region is CAISEDIQPQHF. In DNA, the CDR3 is TGTGCCATCAGTGAGGACATTCAGCCCCAGCATTTT.

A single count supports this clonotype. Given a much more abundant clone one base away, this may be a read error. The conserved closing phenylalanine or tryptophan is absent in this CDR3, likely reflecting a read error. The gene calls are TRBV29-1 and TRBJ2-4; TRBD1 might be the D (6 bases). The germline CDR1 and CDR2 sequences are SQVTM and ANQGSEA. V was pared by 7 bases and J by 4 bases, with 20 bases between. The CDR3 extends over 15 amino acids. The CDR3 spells CSAKMTGGIKNIQYL. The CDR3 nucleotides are TGCAGCGCGAAAATGACAGGTGGTATTAAAAACATTCAGTACCTC.

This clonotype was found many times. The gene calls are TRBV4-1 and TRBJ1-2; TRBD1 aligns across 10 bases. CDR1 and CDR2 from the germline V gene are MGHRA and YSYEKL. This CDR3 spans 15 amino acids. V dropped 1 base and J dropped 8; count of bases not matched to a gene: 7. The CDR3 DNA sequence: TGCGCCAGCAGCCAAGCGGGACAGGGGAGAGACGGCTACACCTTC. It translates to CASSQAGQGRDGYTF.

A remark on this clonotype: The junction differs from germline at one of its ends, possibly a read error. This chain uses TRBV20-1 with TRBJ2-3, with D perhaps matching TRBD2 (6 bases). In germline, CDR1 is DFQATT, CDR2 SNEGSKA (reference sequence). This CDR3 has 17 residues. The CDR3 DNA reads TGCTGTGCTAGGGAAAAAAGACTGGGGACTAGCACAGATACGCAGTATTTT. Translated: CCAREKRLGTSTDTQYF.

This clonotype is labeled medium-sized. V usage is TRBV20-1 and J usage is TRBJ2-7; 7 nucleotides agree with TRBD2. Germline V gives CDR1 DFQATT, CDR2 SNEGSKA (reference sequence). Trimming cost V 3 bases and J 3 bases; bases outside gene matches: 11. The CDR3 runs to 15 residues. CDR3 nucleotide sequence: TGCAGTGCTAGGGGAGGGATTTTCCAGGGCTACGAGCAGTACTTC. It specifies CSARGGIFQGYEQYF.